This TCR beta chain comes out of a study of cytomegalovirus exposure and HLA in healthy donors. The study, taken as a whole, reports: First-cohort TCR clusters tended to co-occur in the roughly 130 validation repertoires, a later analysis found. Associated with cytomegalovirus, according to the listing, were about 160 TCR beta chains. Reports credit the classifier with highly specific, highly sensitive diagnosis of cytomegalovirus status.

With respect to this clone: The antigen is not known.

Profiling relied on immunoSEQ multiplex PCR, and the TCRdb table lists in-frame clones only, not all of them. The repertoire holds 100,000 to 120,000 clones, with roughly nine tenths as singletons. The length of the CDR3 is 14 residues. CDR1 is SGHNT and CDR2 is YYREEE in the germline V gene (reference sequence). V was cut by 4 bases and J by 0 bases, with 11 bases left in between. Sequenced sample: PBMCs. The TCR comes from a young woman in good health and CMV-seronegative. The chain is built from TRBV5-4 and TRBJ2-7; possibly TRBD1 for D (5 bases). CDR3 region: CASSAIGASYEQYF. The CDR3, as DNA: TGTGCCAGCAGCGCCATAGGGGCCTCCTACGAGCAGTACTTC.